The 31 T cell receptor beta chains reported below all come from one sample, sequenced in a study of cytomegalovirus exposure and HLA in healthy donors. TCRdb's copy holds only in-frame clones and misses some; the assay was immunoSEQ multiplex PCR. The repertoire holds fewer than 400,000 clones, with 88% as singletons. The specimen was PBMCs. All receptors come from a man younger than 40 in good health and CMV-seronegative.

V and J are TRBV19 and TRBJ2-3; the D gene is possibly TRBD1 (7 bases). This CDR3 has 16 amino acids. From germline, CDR1 is LNHDA and CDR2 SQIVND (reference sequence). Trimming pared 1 base from V and 0 bases from J, leaving 11 bases between. Here the CDR3 reads CASSIGRGRSTDTQYF. CDR3 DNA sequence: TGTGCCAGTAGTATAGGGAGGGGGCGGAGCACAGATACGCAGTATTTT. The complete variable domain, with remaining parts taken from reference TRBV19 and TRBJ2-3, reads DGGITQSPKYLFRKEGQNVTLSCEQNLNHDAMYWYRQDPGQGLRLIYYSQIVNDFQKGDIAEGYSVSREKKESFPLTVTSAQKNPTAFYLCASSIGRGRSTDTQYFGPGTRLTVL.

V usage is TRBV27 and J usage is TRBJ1-5; TRBD1 aligns across 7 bases. The CDR3 totals 17 residues. V dropped 5 bases and J dropped 6; count of bases not matched to a gene: 16. Germline V gives CDR1 MNHEY, CDR2 SMNVEV (reference sequence). CDR3 DNA sequence: TGTGCCAGCAGTCCCAGGGGGGCAGCGCGTATGGGTCAGCCCCAGCATTTT. Translated, it gives CASSPRGAARMGQPQHF.

The rearrangement uses TRBV29-1 and TRBJ1-1, with D unresolved. This CDR3 spans 11 amino acids. Trimming pared 2 bases from V and 8 bases from J, leaving 9 bases between. Per the germline V gene, CDR1 is SQVTM and CDR2 is ANQGSEA. The CDR3 DNA reads as TGCAGCGTTGAATATCCGGGGGAAGCTTTCTTT. It codes for CSVEYPGEAFF.

V is TRBV19 and J is TRBJ1-3, with TRBD1 matching 8 bases. Germline-derived CDR1 and CDR2 are LNHDA and SQIVND (reference sequence). This CDR3 has 15 residues. After removal of 5 bases from V and 4 bases from J, the junction contained 7 bases not matched to a gene. CDR3 residues: CASSPNTGGGNTIYF. The CDR3 bases are TGTGCCAGTAGTCCAAATACAGGGGGAGGAAACACCATATATTTT.

This chain links TRBV19 with TRBJ2-6; 7 bases agree with TRBD2. This CDR3 comprises 15 residues. Germline trimming cut 8 bases from V and 1 base from J; bases unmatched to any gene: 5. Germline CDR1 reads LNHDA; CDR2 reads SQIVND (reference sequence). The DNA of the CDR3 is TGTGCCAGTGGCTGGGGGGGGTCTGGGGCCAACGTCCTGACTTTC. This gives the protein CASGWGGSGANVLTF. Using reference TRBV19 and TRBJ2-6 for the parts outside the CDR3, the full variable domain is DGGITQSPKYLFRKEGQNVTLSCEQNLNHDAMYWYRQDPGQGLRLIYYSQIVNDFQKGDIAEGYSVSREKKESFPLTVTSAQKNPTAFYLCASGWGGSGANVLTFGAGSRLTVL.

The chain joins TRBV27 to TRBJ2-1, with 9 bases aligning to TRBD2. Germline V CDR1 and CDR2: MNHEY, SMNVEV (reference sequence). Losses at the gene ends were 5 bases for V and 10 bases for J; bases not matched to a gene: 9. This CDR3 is 14 amino acids long. The DNA for the CDR3 is TGTGCCAGCAGTGCGGGACTAGCCCTACGCGAGCAGTTCTTC. Residues: CASSAGLALREQFF.

The chain links TRBV19 to TRBJ1-2; 7 nucleotides line up with TRBD1. Germline CDR1 is LNHDA and CDR2 is SQIVND (reference sequence). V shed 11 bases, J shed 3 bases, and the junction held 15 bases outside the gene matches. The CDR3 contains 15 residues. CDR3 in amino acids: CAASSISQGDYGYTF. The CDR3 DNA sequence: TGTGCCGCCAGTAGTATTTCGCAGGGGGACTATGGCTACACCTTC.

A word on this clone: Relative to the germline gene, one junction end is altered; a read error may explain this. The V and J genes are TRBV7-2 and TRBJ1-2; unclear D gene. Germline-derived CDR1 and CDR2 are SGHTA and FQGNSA. The CDR3 spans 16 residues. CDR3 sequence: CVSSLAPWRADYGYTF. CDR3 DNA: TGTGTCAGCAGCTTAGCCCCGTGGAGGGCGGACTATGGCTACACCTTC. Full variable domain (remainder filled in from reference TRBV7-2 and TRBJ1-2): GAGVSQSPSNKVTEKGKDVELRCDPISGHTALYWYRQSLGQGLEFLIYFQGNSAPDKSGLPSDRFSAERTGGSVSTLTIQRTQQEDSAVYLCVSSLAPWRADYGYTFGSGTRLTVV.

This chain connects TRBV6-6 to TRBJ2-3, with 8 bases that match TRBD2. The junction had 0 bases not matched to a gene; V was cut back by 0 bases and J by 4 bases. Looked up from germline, CDR1 is MNHNY and CDR2 is SVGAGI (reference sequence). This CDR3 is built from 14 residues. CDR3 sequence reads: CASSYSGGADTQYF. The CDR3 bases are TGTGCCAGCAGTTACTCCGGGGGGGCAGATACGCAGTATTTT.

The chain is built from TRBV11-2 and TRBJ1-1; D gene uncertain. The CDR3 sequence is 12 residues long. Germline V gene sequence: CDR1 SGHAT, CDR2 FQNNGV. With 6 bases removed from V and 5 bases from J, the gap between germline ends came to 10 bases. For the CDR3, the DNA is TGTGCCAGCAGTTCCGGTGGTACTGAAGCTTTCTTT. As protein: CASSSGGTEAFF.

The chain couples TRBV23-1 to TRBJ2-5; 9 bases are a match to TRBD1. TRBV23-1 is an open reading frame whose function is uncertain. There are 15 residues in the CDR3. V trimming: 3 bases; J trimming: 3 bases; junction bases outside the gene matches: 5. CDR3 amino acids: CASSHPGDREETQYF. The CDR3 DNA follows: TGCGCCAGCAGTCACCCCGGGGACAGGGAAGAGACCCAGTACTTC.

For the CDR3, the DNA is TGTGCCAGCAGCTTAGTAGGGGGACAGGGGGTCCAGCCCCAGCATTTT. Amino acid sequence: CASSLVGGQGVQPQHF. The chain links TRBV7-6 to TRBJ1-5, with 11 bases fitting TRBD1. After removal of 1 base from V and 7 bases from J, the junction contained 6 bases not matched to a gene. Germline CDR1 SGHVS, CDR2 FNYEAQ. This CDR3 spans 16 amino acids.

The rearrangement uses TRBV27 and TRBJ1-5, with D maybe TRBD1 (5 bases). Germline V gives CDR1 MNHEY, CDR2 SMNVEV (reference sequence). The CDR3 contains 17 residues. Trimming removed 4 bases from V and 4 bases from J, with 20 bases in between. The CDR3 loop is CASSSNYLQATNQPQHF. The DNA for the CDR3 is TGTGCCAGCAGTTCCAATTACTTACAGGCGACTAATCAGCCCCAGCATTTT.

The chain uses TRBV6-4 and TRBJ2-3, with 13 nucleotides matching TRBD2. J gave up 0 bases and V 5 bases, and 11 bases lay outside the gene matches. The CDR3 has 19 residues. Per the germline V gene, CDR1 is MRHNA and CDR2 is SNTAGT. CDR3 protein: CASSRTSGGASSSTDTQYF. Written as DNA, the CDR3 is TGTGCCAGCAGTCGGACTAGCGGGGGAGCTTCGTCTAGCACAGATACGCAGTATTTT.

This clone was picked up a small number of times. The chain uses TRBV2 and TRBJ1-2; TRBD1 aligns across 7 bases. The length of the CDR3 is 15 residues. Germline values: CDR1 SNHLY, CDR2 FYNNEI. The trim removed 5 bases at V and 3 bases at J, leaving 9 bases unmatched. Here the CDR3 DNA reads TGTGCCAGCAGTTCCTCGACAGGGACCTACTATGGCTACACCTTC. Its protein product is CASSSSTGTYYGYTF.

The chain is built from TRBV2 and TRBJ1-2; D is unclear. Germline CDR1 SNHLY, CDR2 FYNNEI. V was shortened by 6 bases and J by 8 bases, with 19 bases between the two germline ends. The CDR3 is 14 amino acids. CDR3 amino acids: CASRQTETGGGYTF. In DNA, the CDR3 is TGTGCCAGCAGGCAAACAGAAACCGGTGGGGGCTACACCTTC.

This sequence joins TRBV6-5 and TRBJ2-5, with D maybe TRBD1 (6 bases). Trimming pared 6 bases from V and 9 bases from J, leaving 14 bases between. In germline, CDR1 is MNHEY, CDR2 SVGAGI. CDR3 length equals 12 residues. The CDR3 protein is CASRGWGLAQYF. The CDR3 region has the DNA TGTGCCAGCAGGGGATGGGGGCTGGCCCAGTACTTC.

This chain joins TRBV6-5 and TRBJ1-1; D not certain. CDR3 length: 15 amino acids. CDR1 and CDR2 from the germline V gene are MNHEY and SVGAGI. Trimming left V 0 bases short and J 3 bases short, with 11 bases between. The DNA for the CDR3 is TGTGCCAGCAGTTACTCGAGGGTACCGTACACTGAAGCTTTCTTT. Its translation is CASSYSRVPYTEAFF.

The chain couples TRBV9 to TRBJ2-3; 11 nucleotides align to TRBD2. Germline V gene data show CDR1 as SGDLS and CDR2 as YYNGEE. CDR3 length: 16 amino acids. J gave up 4 bases and V 2 bases, and 6 bases lay outside the gene matches. The CDR3 region is CASSVRSGGDSDTQYF. CDR3 sequence (DNA): TGTGCCAGCAGCGTCCGTAGCGGGGGGGACTCAGATACGCAGTATTTT.

The chain combines TRBV7-8 with TRBJ2-2; perhaps TRBD1 as D (5 bases). In germline, CDR1 is SGHVS, CDR2 FQNEAQ. This CDR3 is 15 amino acids long. Trimming left V 5 bases short and J 1 base short, with 11 bases between. Here the CDR3 reads CASSPAGLNTGELFF. The CDR3 region has the DNA TGTGCCAGCAGCCCCGCAGGGTTGAACACCGGGGAGCTGTTTTTT.

This chain joins TRBV6-1 and TRBJ2-1; TRBD1 aligns across 8 bases. Germline V lookup: CDR1 MNHNS, CDR2 SASEGT. V lost 4 bases to trimming and J lost 8 bases; unmatched junction nucleotides: 7. This CDR3 contains 14 residues. The CDR3 loop reads CASSGQGLYYEQFF. DNA of the CDR3: TGTGCCAGCAGTGGACAGGGGCTCTATTATGAGCAGTTCTTC.

This sequence joins TRBV6-6 and TRBJ2-7; the D gene is possibly TRBD2 (6 bases). The germline V and J ends were trimmed by 3 bases and 0 bases, with 9 bases remaining between them. From germline, CDR1 is MNHNY and CDR2 SVGAGI (reference sequence). This CDR3 comprises 14 residues. CDR3 coding DNA: TGTGCCAGCAGTTATAGCGGATACTCCTACGAGCAGTACTTC. Amino acid sequence: CASSYSGYSYEQYF.

This chain joins TRBV7-2 and TRBJ2-7; maybe TRBD1 (5 bases). This CDR3 comprises 14 residues. With 2 bases removed from V and 2 bases from J, the gap between germline ends came to 10 bases. Germline-derived CDR1 and CDR2 are SGHTA and FQGNSA. CDR3 sequence (DNA): TGTGCCAGCAGCTTAATGGCGGACACCTACGAGCAGTACTTC. Its protein product is CASSLMADTYEQYF.

V and J are TRBV5-1 and TRBJ2-2, with D unclear. Trimming stripped 0 bases from V and 6 bases from J, with 9 bases between. The CDR3 has 14 residues. From germline, CDR1 is SGHRS and CDR2 YFSETQ. The CDR3 loop reads CASSLGGGAGELFF. CDR3 in DNA: TGCGCCAGCAGCTTGGGCGGTGGTGCCGGGGAGCTGTTTTTT.

This clone was recorded only once. The chain is built from TRBV5-4 and TRBJ2-3, with a possible D match to TRBD1 (6 bases). CDR3 length: 14 amino acids. Per germline, CDR1 SGHNT and CDR2 YYREEE (reference sequence). V dropped 1 base and J dropped 4 bases, with 10 bases sitting between them. CDR3 loop: CASSLYWTADTQYF. CDR3 bases: TGTGCCAGCAGCTTGTATTGGACAGCAGATACGCAGTATTTT.

This clone was recorded only once. The chain links TRBV5-6 to TRBJ2-7; D remains unclear. V was trimmed by 4 bases and J by 7 bases, leaving 12 bases between them. Germline V gene data show CDR1 as SGHDT and CDR2 as YYEEEE. CDR3 length: 12 amino acids. Here the CDR3 reads CASSGADEEQYF. The CDR3 DNA follows: TGTGCCAGCAGCGGAGCTGATGAGGAGCAGTACTTC.

The chain employs TRBV7-8 and TRBJ2-1, with a tentative D call TRBD1 (6 bases). The germline V gene has CDR1 SGHVS and CDR2 FQNEAQ. The CDR3 has 14 amino acids. The germline V and J ends were trimmed by 0 bases and 7 bases, with 10 bases remaining between them. For the CDR3, the DNA is TGTGCCAGCAGCTTAGCAGGGGGTATGAATGAGCAGTTCTTC. Encoded protein: CASSLAGGMNEQFF.

This clone was picked up a small number of times. In DNA, the CDR3 is TGTGCCAGCAGTGAAAACAGGGGCTCACCCCTCCACTTT. Translation gives CASSENRGSPLHF. This chain connects TRBV6-1 to TRBJ1-6; 7 nucleotides agree with TRBD1. V lost 2 bases, J lost 10 bases, and 2 bases stayed unmatched. The CDR3 is 13 amino acids. Germline V gene data show CDR1 as MNHNS and CDR2 as SASEGT.

The gene calls are TRBV27 and TRBJ2-2; TRBD1 might be the D (6 bases). The CDR3 has 15 amino acids. Germline CDR1 is MNHEY and CDR2 is SMNVEV (reference sequence). V was pared by 4 bases and J by 0 bases, with 9 bases between. Here the CDR3 reads CASSSNRANTGELFF. The CDR3 DNA reads as TGTGCCAGCAGTTCCAACAGGGCGAACACCGGGGAGCTGTTTTTT.

The chain is built from TRBV7-9 and TRBJ2-3; TRBD2 matches 11 bases. With 3 bases clipped from V and 2 bases from J, the junction kept 7 bases outside the gene matches. Germline CDR1 is SEHNR and CDR2 is FQNEAQ (reference sequence). The CDR3 spans 17 residues. The DNA for the CDR3 is TGTGCCAGCAGCTTCGTCGAACTAGCGGGGGACACAGATACGCAGTATTTT. Translating gives CASSFVELAGDTDTQYF.

On this clone: The identical CDR3 is also encoded by other nucleotide sequences in the sample. This rearrangement joins TRBV6-5 to TRBJ1-5; D unclear. CDR3 length: 15 amino acids. Between the trimmed V and J ends, which lost 6 bases and 4 bases, there was a span of 16 bases. Germline values: CDR1 MNHEY, CDR2 SVGAGI. The CDR3 DNA follows: TGTGCCAGCAGCTACGACACCTCACCGAATCAGCCCCAGCATTTT. Translated: CASSYDTSPNQPQHF.